This T cell receptor beta chain was found in a study of post-analysis software for immune sequencing data. Researchers reported that TCR beta cDNA libraries carried unique molecular identifiers. From the PCR reads, TCRdb called clonotypes with MiXCR, one entry per CDR3 protein. Of 550,000 to 700,000 distinct CDR3 sequences in the sample, about 40% are singletons; the top ten hold around 1.7%. This clonotype came up a few times. No antigen is known for it. CDR1 SEHNR and CDR2 FQNEAQ come from the germline V gene (reference sequence). With 8 bases clipped from V and 3 bases from J, the junction kept 11 bases outside the gene matches. The CDR3 consists of 15 residues. Findings and limits, study-wide: TRBV5-6, TRBV5-1 and TRBV20-1 belonged to a set of a few TRBV segments that were more frequent in patients than controls.

The sample comprised blood. The clonotype was recovered from a girl between 5 and 17 years old with multiple sclerosis. The V and J genes are TRBV7-9 and TRBJ2-7; 9 bases match TRBD1. CDR3 region: CASWGEGTGYYEQYF. As DNA, the CDR3 is TGTGCCAGCTGGGGAGAAGGGACAGGGTACTACGAGCAGTACTTC.